The sample holds a few counts of the clone carrying this T cell receptor (beta chain). What it recognizes is unknown. The CDR3 is 14 residues long. Per germline, CDR1 SGHVS and CDR2 FNYEAQ. J gave up 6 bases and V 5 bases, and 9 bases lay outside the gene matches. Researchers ran the PCR with 60 Vbeta and 13 Jbeta primers. Sequencing was performed with immunoSEQ multiplex PCR; in TCRdb, only in-frame clones are kept and a portion is missing. The profile shows 150,000 to 200,000 clones, roughly 73% of them singletons. These data come from a study of cytomegalovirus exposure and HLA in healthy donors. The study's findings and limits: For presence/absence analyses, sequencing depth was assumed to be roughly uniform across donors. Among the CMV-associated chains, a few were confirmed in vitro as specific for CMV antigens.

The sequencing input was PBMCs. The chain combines TRBV7-6 with TRBJ2-7, with 8 bases that match TRBD2. The sequence was obtained from a man aged 18 to 30 in good health and CMV-seropositive. The CDR3 region is CASSGRGGKVEQYF. The DNA of the CDR3 is TGTGCCAGCAGCGGCCGGGGGGGAAAGGTCGAGCAGTACTTC.